The rows below give T cell receptor beta chains drawn from one sample of a study of T cells in Graves' hyperthyroidism and ophthalmopathy. TCRdb re-derived calls from the multiplex PCR reads in MiXCR, one entry per CDR3 protein. The sample shows fewer than 300,000 distinct CDR3 sequences, about 25% of them seen only once. What was sequenced was blood. All receptors come from a man aged 40-49 years with Graves' hyperthyroidism that later progressed to Graves' ophthalmopathy. Each CDR3 is given without its conserved first and last residue. D genes are given only for firm matches.

D gene	V gene	J gene	CDR3 length	CDR3 protein
-	TRBV20-1	TRBJ2-7	10	SASGSLSEQY
-	TRBV7-8	TRBJ1-1	11	ASSLEGNTEAF
-	TRBV2	TRBJ2-2	13	ASSDYGSDTGELF
-	TRBV7-2	TRBJ2-7	11	ASSFGRASEQY
TRBD2	TRBV28	TRBJ2-2	13	ASSPGLAGTGELF
TRBD2	TRBV7-2	TRBJ2-2	13	ASSLARLATGELF
TRBD1	TRBV9	TRBJ1-1	13	ASSVVSGGPGEAF
TRBD1	TRBV12-3/TRBV12-4	TRBJ2-7	15	ASSLAIGQGATYEQY
TRBD1	TRBV7-9	TRBJ1-5	11	ASSSTGGQPQH
-	TRBV29-1	TRBJ1-1	8	SVGLGEAF
-	TRBV12-3/TRBV12-4	TRBJ1-1	10	ASSLFNTEAF
-	TRBV5-1	TRBJ2-7	11	ASSYGSMDEQY
-	TRBV15	TRBJ2-2	12	ATSRDRETGELF
TRBD1	TRBV6-2/TRBV6-3	TRBJ1-5	13	ASSPDRASNQPQH
TRBD2	TRBV7-8	TRBJ2-7	14	ASSSGTSGTPSEQY
TRBD2	TRBV5-1	TRBJ2-5	12	ASSPTSENLAQY
-	TRBV5-1	TRBJ1-1	13	ASSQYQQGNTEAF
TRBD1	TRBV24-1	TRBJ1-2	12	ATSDWDSNYGYT
TRBD2	TRBV5-1	TRBJ2-2	14	ASSLGLAGGPLELF
-	TRBV5-1	TRBJ1-1	12	ASSTLQGGSEAF
TRBD1	TRBV6-1	TRBJ2-2	13	ASSGGTGRTGELF
-	TRBV24-1	TRBJ2-2	11	ATSAKNTGELF